A selection of T cell receptor beta chains follows, all from one sample in a study of T cells in Graves' hyperthyroidism and ophthalmopathy. TCRdb re-derived calls from the multiplex PCR reads in MiXCR, one entry per CDR3 protein. The sample has fewer than 550,000 distinct CDR3 sequences; approximately 14% are singletons. Input material: blood. The receptors derive from a woman in her late teens or twenties with Graves' hyperthyroidism. Each CDR3 is given with its conserved first and last residue. The D gene is left open where the match is weak. Clone size is given for some rows only: seen once, a few or many times, or a class if the clone is expanded.

CDR3 DNA: TGCGCCAGCAGCCAAGATTCCAGCGGGAGGTGGGGAGAGCAGTACTTC
CDR3 protein: CASSQDSSGRWGEQYF
D gene: TRBD2
V gene: TRBV4-1
J gene: TRBJ2-7
clone size: NA

CDR3 DNA: TGTGCCAGCAGCCTAATCCCGGGCGAGCAGTACTTC
CDR3 protein: CASSLIPGEQYF
D gene: NA
V gene: TRBV3-1
J gene: TRBJ2-7
clone size: many

CDR3 DNA: TGCAGTGCTAGGGGGGAGGGGAATTCACCCCTCCACTTT
CDR3 protein: CSARGEGNSPLHF
D gene: NA
V gene: TRBV20-1
J gene: TRBJ1-6
clone size: few

CDR3 DNA: TGTGCCAGTAGCGGGACAGGGGTTAGCAATCAGCCCCAGCATTTT
CDR3 protein: CASSGTGVSNQPQHF
D gene: TRBD1
V gene: TRBV19
J gene: TRBJ1-5
clone size: NA

CDR3 DNA: TGCAGTGCTAAGAACTGGCGGGGGCGTGACAATGAGCAGTTCTTC
CDR3 protein: CSAKNWRGRDNEQFF
D gene: NA
V gene: TRBV20-1
J gene: TRBJ2-1
clone size: few

CDR3 DNA: TGTGCCAGCAGCTTAGTACCCGTTCAAAGGGCCTACGAGCAGTACTTC
CDR3 protein: CASSLVPVQRAYEQYF
D gene: NA
V gene: TRBV7-2
J gene: TRBJ2-7
clone size: many

CDR3 DNA: TGTGCCAGCTCTATCCAGGGACTTACTACGAACACTGAAGCTTTCTTT
CDR3 protein: CASSIQGLTTNTEAFF
D gene: NA
V gene: TRBV7-2
J gene: TRBJ1-1
clone size: many

CDR3 DNA: TGTGCCAGCAGTGACACACAGATCGTTAGCTATGGCTACACCTTC
CDR3 protein: CASSDTQIVSYGYTF
D gene: NA
V gene: TRBV6-1
J gene: TRBJ1-2
clone size: many

CDR3 DNA: TGTGCCAGCAGGGGTACTAGCGGGGCGCGCACAGATACGCAGTATTTT
CDR3 protein: CASRGTSGARTDTQYF
D gene: TRBD2
V gene: TRBV7-9
J gene: TRBJ2-3
clone size: many

CDR3 DNA: TGTGCCAGCAGCCTCCCGGGACTAGCGGGTAACAGCGAGCAGTACTTC
CDR3 protein: CASSLPGLAGNSEQYF
D gene: TRBD2
V gene: TRBV7-3
J gene: TRBJ2-7
clone size: NA

CDR3 DNA: TGTGCCATCAGTGGCCTTGGGCGCTACGAGCAGTACTTC
CDR3 protein: CAISGLGRYEQYF
D gene: NA
V gene: TRBV10-3
J gene: TRBJ2-7
clone size: few

CDR3 DNA: TGTGCCACCGCTGACCTGAAGGGAAACACAGATACGCAGTATTTT
CDR3 protein: CATADLKGNTDTQYF
D gene: NA
V gene: TRBV24-1
J gene: TRBJ2-3
clone size: NA

CDR3 DNA: TGTGCCAGCAGCCCCCATCTCTACGAGCAGTACTTC
CDR3 protein: CASSPHLYEQYF
D gene: NA
V gene: TRBV2
J gene: TRBJ2-7
clone size: many

CDR3 DNA: TGTGCCAGCAGTTCCCCCCAGCTAGTAGTGGGGGGCAATGAGCAGTTCTTC
CDR3 protein: CASSSPQLVVGGNEQFF
D gene: NA
V gene: TRBV27
J gene: TRBJ2-1
clone size: NA

CDR3 DNA: TGTGCCATCAGTGAGAGGACAGGGAACACTGAAGCTCTCTTT
CDR3 protein: CAISERTGNTEALF
D gene: TRBD1
V gene: TRBV10-3
J gene: TRBJ1-1
clone size: NA

CDR3 DNA: TGCGCCAGCAGCCAATCGACGTCCCAAACCACCTCACCCCTCCACTTT
CDR3 protein: CASSQSTSQTTSPLHF
D gene: NA
V gene: TRBV4-3
J gene: TRBJ1-6
clone size: NA

CDR3 DNA: TGTGCCAGCAGCGTAGCTTGGGACGGTTCCTACGAGCAGTACTTC
CDR3 protein: CASSVAWDGSYEQYF
D gene: NA
V gene: TRBV9
J gene: TRBJ2-7
clone size: few

CDR3 DNA: TGTGCCAGCAGAGAACTAGCCCTGAGCACAGATACGCAGTATTTT
CDR3 protein: CASRELALSTDTQYF
D gene: NA
V gene: TRBV2
J gene: TRBJ2-3
clone size: many

CDR3 DNA: TGTGCCAGCAGCCGACAGGGGAACACCGGGGAGCTGTTTTTT
CDR3 protein: CASSRQGNTGELFF
D gene: TRBD1
V gene: TRBV7-9
J gene: TRBJ2-2
clone size: many

CDR3 DNA: TGTGCCATCAGTTACGAAGGGACAGTCATGAGCACTGAAGCTTTCTTT
CDR3 protein: CAISYEGTVMSTEAFF
D gene: TRBD1
V gene: TRBV10-3
J gene: TRBJ1-1
clone size: NA

CDR3 DNA: TGTGCCAGCATAGCTGGACAGATGAACACTGAAGCTTTCTTT
CDR3 protein: CASIAGQMNTEAFF
D gene: NA
V gene: TRBV6-1
J gene: TRBJ1-1
clone size: many

CDR3 DNA: TGTGCCATCAGCGGGGGATTCGCTAGCGGGAGAGGTATGCAGTACTTC
CDR3 protein: CAISGGFASGRGMQYF
D gene: TRBD2
V gene: TRBV10-3
J gene: TRBJ2-7
clone size: once

CDR3 DNA: TGCAGTGCTTCCCGGGAGGGGGTCCCATCTAGCACAGATACGCAGTATTTT
CDR3 protein: CSASREGVPSSTDTQYF
D gene: TRBD2
V gene: TRBV20-1
J gene: TRBJ2-3
clone size: many

CDR3 DNA: TGTGCCATCAGTGAGGGGTTTCGGGGGACCGGGGAGCTGTTTTTT
CDR3 protein: CAISEGFRGTGELFF
D gene: NA
V gene: TRBV10-3
J gene: TRBJ2-2
clone size: NA

CDR3 DNA: TGTGCCAGTATGCTAGAAGGAGGGCGAGGGGGCGCGGACACTGAAGCTTTCTTT
CDR3 protein: CASMLEGGRGGADTEAFF
D gene: TRBD1
V gene: TRBV19
J gene: TRBJ1-1
clone size: NA

CDR3 DNA: TGTGCCAGCAGTTTGGGTCCTCTCATGAACACTGAAGCTTTCTTT
CDR3 protein: CASSLGPLMNTEAFF
D gene: NA
V gene: TRBV28
J gene: TRBJ1-1
clone size: many

CDR3 DNA: TGTGCCAGCAGGTTAACAGGGGTTCAGCCCCAGCATTTT
CDR3 protein: CASRLTGVQPQHF
D gene: TRBD1
V gene: TRBV28
J gene: TRBJ1-5
clone size: many

CDR3 DNA: TGTGCCACCAGTGATTTTTCCGGTATGGAGACCCAGTACTTC
CDR3 protein: CATSDFSGMETQYF
D gene: NA
V gene: TRBV24-1
J gene: TRBJ2-5
clone size: few

CDR3 DNA: TGCGCCAGCGGCCCAGAGCCTTCCACCCAAAAACTGTTTTTT
CDR3 protein: CASGPEPSTQKLFF
D gene: NA
V gene: TRBV5-1
J gene: TRBJ1-4
clone size: NA

CDR3 DNA: TGTGCCAGCAGCTTACAGGAGGGGCCGATGATAAGAGCTTTCTTT
CDR3 protein: CASSLQEGPMIRAFF
D gene: NA
V gene: TRBV7-2
J gene: TRBJ1-1
clone size: NA

CDR3 DNA: TGTGCCAGCAGCTTAATCACGACTAGCGCATCCTACGAGCAGTACTTC
CDR3 protein: CASSLITTSASYEQYF
D gene: TRBD2
V gene: TRBV7-8
J gene: TRBJ2-7
clone size: few

CDR3 DNA: TGTGCCAGCAGGTCGACGGGAGGGTCCCACGAGCAGTACTTC
CDR3 protein: CASRSTGGSHEQYF
D gene: TRBD2
V gene: TRBV6-1
J gene: TRBJ2-7
clone size: many

CDR3 DNA: TGTGCCAGCAGCGTAGGTCCGGGCGGCAATCAGCCCCAGCATTTT
CDR3 protein: CASSVGPGGNQPQHF
D gene: NA
V gene: TRBV9
J gene: TRBJ1-5
clone size: few

CDR3 DNA: TGCGCCAGCAGCTTGGACGCTGGGTACGAGACCCAGTACTTC
CDR3 protein: CASSLDAGYETQYF
D gene: NA
V gene: TRBV5-1
J gene: TRBJ2-5
clone size: many

CDR3 DNA: TGTGCCAGCAGTCTACCGGGGGGGACGGGTTATAATTCACCCCTCCACTTT
CDR3 protein: CASSLPGGTGYNSPLHF
D gene: NA
V gene: TRBV28
J gene: TRBJ1-6
clone size: many

CDR3 DNA: TGCGCCAGCAGCCCCGGGGGTAGCGGGGGGAACGAAGAGACCCAGTACTTC
CDR3 protein: CASSPGGSGGNEETQYF
D gene: TRBD2
V gene: TRBV4-1
J gene: TRBJ2-5
clone size: many

CDR3 DNA: TGTGCCAGCAGTTATGGACAGTTTAACACTGAAGCTTTCTTT
CDR3 protein: CASSYGQFNTEAFF
D gene: NA
V gene: TRBV28
J gene: TRBJ1-1
clone size: many

CDR3 DNA: TGTGCCAGCGCTGAGCGGCAGGGGGCTTCAGAGACCCAGTACTTC
CDR3 protein: CASAERQGASETQYF
D gene: TRBD1
V gene: TRBV6-1
J gene: TRBJ2-5
clone size: many

CDR3 DNA: TGTGCCAGCAGTGAAAGGACTAGCGGGAGGAAACCCTACAATGAGCAGTTCTTC
CDR3 protein: CASSERTSGRKPYNEQFF
D gene: TRBD2
V gene: TRBV2
J gene: TRBJ2-1
clone size: many

CDR3 DNA: TGTGCCAGCAGAAGGGACAGACGGTTTCGGGAAGCTTTCTTT
CDR3 protein: CASRRDRRFREAFF
D gene: TRBD1
V gene: TRBV12-3/TRBV12-4
J gene: TRBJ1-1
clone size: NA

CDR3 DNA: TGTGCCAGCAGTTTGGCAGGGGCGAGCGACCATGGCGGCTACAATGAGCAGTTCTTC
CDR3 protein: CASSLAGASDHGGYNEQFF
D gene: NA
V gene: TRBV6-1
J gene: TRBJ2-1
clone size: NA

CDR3 DNA: TGTGCCAGCAGGGGGGGGACAGGGGGTACTGAAGCTTTCTTT
CDR3 protein: CASRGGTGGTEAFF
D gene: TRBD1
V gene: TRBV7-8
J gene: TRBJ1-1
clone size: NA

CDR3 DNA: TGTGCCAGCACCCCAACAGCATTCACAGATACGCAGTATTTT
CDR3 protein: CASTPTAFTDTQYF
D gene: NA
V gene: TRBV6-1
J gene: TRBJ2-3
clone size: NA

CDR3 DNA: TGTGCCAGCAGCCAAGATAAAGAGCAGTACTTC
CDR3 protein: CASSQDKEQYF
D gene: NA
V gene: TRBV3-1
J gene: TRBJ2-7
clone size: many

CDR3 DNA: TGTGCCAGTAGTATGGGTAACGTCTACGAGCAGTACTTC
CDR3 protein: CASSMGNVYEQYF
D gene: NA
V gene: TRBV19
J gene: TRBJ2-7
clone size: few

CDR3 DNA: TGTGCCAGCAGTGTACTAGCGGGAGGGCCGTCCTACAATGAGCAGTTCTTC
CDR3 protein: CASSVLAGGPSYNEQFF
D gene: TRBD2
V gene: TRBV6-1
J gene: TRBJ2-1
clone size: NA

CDR3 DNA: TGTGCCAGCAGCTCCTTCACCGGGACACCGAACACCGGGGAGCTGTTTTTT
CDR3 protein: CASSSFTGTPNTGELFF
D gene: NA
V gene: TRBV11-2
J gene: TRBJ2-2
clone size: many

CDR3 DNA: TGTGCCAGCAGCTTAACGTTCGGGACAGGACCTAACACTGAAGCTTTCTTT
CDR3 protein: CASSLTFGTGPNTEAFF
D gene: TRBD1
V gene: TRBV13
J gene: TRBJ1-1
clone size: NA

CDR3 DNA: TGTGCCAGCAGTTTAGGGGGGACAGGGAGGAATGAGCAGTTCTTC
CDR3 protein: CASSLGGTGRNEQFF
D gene: TRBD1
V gene: TRBV12-3/TRBV12-4
J gene: TRBJ2-1
clone size: many

CDR3 DNA: TGTGCCAGCAGTGCGTCGGGTGCAGATACGCAGTATTTT
CDR3 protein: CASSASGADTQYF
D gene: NA
V gene: TRBV25-1
J gene: TRBJ2-3
clone size: NA

CDR3 DNA: TGTGCCAGCAGCATAACGGGGACTAGCGAGAGGAATGAGCAGTTCTTC
CDR3 protein: CASSITGTSERNEQFF
D gene: TRBD2
V gene: TRBV9
J gene: TRBJ2-1
clone size: many

CDR3 DNA: TGCAGTGCTAGCTCGTCGGGAGACTACACCTTC
CDR3 protein: CSASSSGDYTF
D gene: NA
V gene: TRBV20-1
J gene: TRBJ1-2
clone size: many